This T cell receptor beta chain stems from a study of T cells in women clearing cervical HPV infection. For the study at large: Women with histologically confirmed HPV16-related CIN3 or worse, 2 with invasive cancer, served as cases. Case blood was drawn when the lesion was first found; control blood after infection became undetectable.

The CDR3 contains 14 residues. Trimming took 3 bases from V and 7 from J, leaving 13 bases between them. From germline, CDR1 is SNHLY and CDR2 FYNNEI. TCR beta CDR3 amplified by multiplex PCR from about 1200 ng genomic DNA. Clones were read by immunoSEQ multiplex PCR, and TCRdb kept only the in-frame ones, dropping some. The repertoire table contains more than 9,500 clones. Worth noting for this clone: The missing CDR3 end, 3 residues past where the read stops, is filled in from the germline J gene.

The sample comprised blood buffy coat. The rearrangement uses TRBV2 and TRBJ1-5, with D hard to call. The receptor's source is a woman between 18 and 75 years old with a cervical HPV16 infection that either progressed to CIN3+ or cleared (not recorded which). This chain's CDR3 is CASSDVGPQQPQHF. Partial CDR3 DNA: TGTGCCAGCAGTGACGTGGGCCCACAACAGCCC.